This T cell receptor (beta chain) was sequenced during a study of T cell responses to AZD1222 COVID-19 vaccine. Study results and limitations: Following two doses of AZD1222, Spike-specific TCR breadth and depth rose. The number of AZD1222 recipients seropositive at baseline was only five to seven. Targets within unmutated variant regions were reportedly found for nearly half of spike-specific TCRs. White British donors predominated, females outnumbered males, and clonal diversity was possibly underestimated.

The CDR3 loop spans 15 amino acids. CDR1 is KGHSH, CDR2 LQKENI, per germline. Trimming removed 3 bases at V and 4 bases at J, with 12 bases between. Comment on this clone: Its antigen is currently unknown.

Clones were sequenced by immunoSEQ multiplex PCR, and TCRdb holds only the in-frame ones, with some missing. Counted here are about 120,000 clones, 93% occurring once; the ten biggest clones make up 2.5% to 3%. The sequencing used peripheral blood, collected on day 0 of AZD1222 vaccination. V and J are TRBV18 and TRBJ1-4; perhaps TRBD1 as D (6 bases). This TCR was recovered from an adult in good health. CDR3 protein: CASSPAGAINEKLFF. In DNA, the CDR3 is TGTGCCAGCTCACCGGCAGGGGCCATTAATGAAAAACTGTTTTTT.